Presented here are 28 T cell receptor beta chains from one specimen sequenced in a study of blood T cell repertoires in COVID-19. TCRdb's table, derived via immunoSEQ multiplex PCR, lists solely in-frame clones and lacks some. Here the sample spans 140,000 to 150,000 clones, around 81% being singletons. The sequencing sample was made of peripheral blood. These receptors were obtained from a woman in her 40s with active or convalescent COVID-19.

The gene calls are TRBV9 and TRBJ2-2; tentatively, D is TRBD1 (5 bases). The V end was cut by 0 bases, the J end by 7 bases, with 13 bases between. The CDR3 consists of 15 residues. Germline loops: CDR1 SGDLS, CDR2 YYNGEE. The DNA of the CDR3 is TGTGCCAGCAGCGTAGAGGGCAGGGTCATCGGGGAGCTGTTTTTT. It encodes CASSVEGRVIGELFF. Drawing the rest from reference TRBV9 and TRBJ2-2, the complete variable domain is DSGVTQTPKHLITATGQRVTLRCSPRSGDLSVYWYQQSLDQGLQFLIQYYNGEERAKGNILERFSAQQFPDLHSELNLSSLELGDSALYFCASSVEGRVIGELFFGEGSRLTVL.

The V call is TRBV28, the J call TRBJ1-2, with D tentatively TRBD1 (6 bases). Germline V gives CDR1 MDHEN, CDR2 SYDVKM. This CDR3 spans 12 amino acids. Trimming stripped 3 bases from V and 14 bases from J, with 16 bases between. The CDR3 DNA follows: TGTGCCAGCAGTTTCCAACGGGGGCGGGGGACCTTC. As protein: CASSFQRGRGTF.

This clone showed up just a few times. The chain uses TRBV6-5 and TRBJ1-1, with 9 bases lining up with TRBD1. The germline V gene has CDR1 MNHEY and CDR2 SVGAGI. Germline trimming cut 2 bases from V and 3 bases from J; bases unmatched to any gene: 7. The CDR3 has 16 residues. CDR3 residues: CASSYDWGQGDTEAFF. DNA of the CDR3: TGTGCCAGCAGTTACGACTGGGGACAGGGTGACACTGAAGCTTTCTTT.

This clone was seen just once. The rearrangement joins TRBV15 to TRBJ1-5; D is undetermined. The CDR3 has 17 amino acids. Trimming removed 0 bases from V and 0 bases from J, with 12 bases in between. In germline, CDR1 is LNHNV, CDR2 YYDKDF (reference sequence). The CDR3 reads CATSRDHGGYSNQPQHF. CDR3 DNA: TGTGCCACCAGCAGAGATCACGGAGGGTATAGCAATCAGCCCCAGCATTTT.

This clone was detected once. The chain uses TRBV28 and TRBJ1-2; D uncertain. CDR1 and CDR2 from the germline V gene are MDHEN and SYDVKM. Trimming removed 8 bases from V and 8 bases from J, with 21 bases in between. The CDR3 consists of 14 residues. DNA for the CDR3: TGTGCCAGCGGGAGACCGAGTTATAGAGGCGGCTACACCTTC. It is translated as CASGRPSYRGGYTF.

V and J are TRBV4-1 and TRBJ1-6, with D hard to call. The CDR3 runs 13 residues. Per the germline V gene, CDR1 is MGHRA and CDR2 is YSYEKL. V dropped 0 bases and J dropped 8 bases, with 5 bases sitting between them. The DNA of the CDR3 is TGCGCCAGCAGCCAAGAGCCGGATTCACCCCTCCACTTT. Its translation: CASSQEPDSPLHF.

The chain carries TRBV11-2 and TRBJ1-2; TRBD1 matches 9 bases. V shed 4 bases, J shed 4 bases, and the junction held 13 bases outside the gene matches. The germline V gene encodes CDR1 SGHAT and CDR2 FQNNGV. This CDR3 contains 17 residues. The CDR3 protein is CASSSIRTGEGVYGYTF. CDR3 nucleotides: TGTGCCAGCAGCTCCATCCGGACAGGGGAAGGTGTCTATGGCTACACCTTC.

Only one count was recorded for this clone. The rearrangement uses TRBV9 and TRBJ2-1; 15 nucleotides match TRBD2. V gave up 3 bases and J gave up 0 bases; unmatched junction bases: 4. Germline CDR1 is SGDLS and CDR2 is YYNGEE. The CDR3 totals 18 residues. The CDR3 region has the DNA TGTGCCAGCAGCGACGGGACTAGCGGGAGGAGCTCCTACAATGAGCAGTTCTTC. As protein: CASSDGTSGRSSYNEQFF. Variable domain in full (rest from reference TRBV9 and TRBJ2-1): DSGVTQTPKHLITATGQRVTLRCSPRSGDLSVYWYQQSLDQGLQFLIQYYNGEERAKGNILERFSAQQFPDLHSELNLSSLELGDSALYFCASSDGTSGRSSYNEQFFGPGTRLTVL.

The V and J genes are TRBV30 and TRBJ1-2; 7 nucleotides match TRBD1. J gave up 3 bases and V 4 bases, and 2 bases lay outside the gene matches. CDR3 length: 12 residues. CDR1 and CDR2 (germline): GTSNPN, SVGIG (reference sequence). The CDR3 DNA reads TGTGCCTGGACCGGGACAGACTATGGCTACACCTTC. Translation gives CAWTGTDYGYTF.

The chain links TRBV9 to TRBJ1-2; 7 positions match TRBD1. The germline CDR1 and CDR2 sequences are SGDLS and YYNGEE. J was trimmed by 0 bases and V by 2 bases; bases with no gene match: 4. The CDR3 runs 15 residues. The CDR3 region has the DNA TGTGCCAGCAGCGTGACAGGGTTTACTAACTATGGCTACACCTTC. It encodes CASSVTGFTNYGYTF.

The chain joins TRBV7-6 to TRBJ2-2; 10 nucleotides align to TRBD2. CDR1 is SGHVS, CDR2 FNYEAQ, per germline. The V segment lost 4 bases and the J segment 2 bases; nucleotides outside the gene matches: 4. This CDR3 contains 16 residues. The CDR3 coding sequence is TGTGCCAGCAGCTCGCTAGCGGGGGCAAACACCGGGGAGCTGTTTTTT. It specifies CASSSLAGANTGELFF.

This chain links TRBV5-8 with TRBJ2-5; TRBD1 aligns across 7 bases. Germline CDR1 reads SGHTS; CDR2 reads YDEGEE. This CDR3 comprises 15 residues. The V gene end was trimmed by 0 bases and the J gene end by 5 bases; junction bases not matched to a gene: 7. The CDR3: CASSLERGRSETQYF. The CDR3 DNA reads TGTGCCAGCAGCTTGGAGAGGGGGCGGAGCGAGACCCAGTACTTC. Based on the CDR3 plus reference TRBV5-8 and TRBJ2-5, the full variable domain is EAGVTQSPTHLIKTRGQQATLRCSPISGHTSVYWYQQALGLGLQFLLWYDEGEERNRGNFPPRFSGRQFPNYSSELNVNALELEDSALYLCASSLERGRSETQYFGPGTRLLVL.

The J gene is TRBJ2-6, the V gene TRBV18; 8 bases are shared with TRBD2. The CDR3 has 18 residues. The V gene's germline CDR1 is KGHSH and CDR2 LQKENI. With V trimmed by 3 bases and J by 0 bases, 7 bases remained unmatched. This CDR3 reads CASSPFGGARSGANVLTF. CDR3 DNA: TGTGCCAGCTCACCCTTCGGGGGGGCCCGCTCTGGGGCCAACGTCCTGACTTTC. The complete variable domain, with remaining parts taken from reference TRBV18 and TRBJ2-6, reads NAGVMQNPRHLVRRRGQEARLRCSPMKGHSHVYWYRQLPEEGLKFMVYLQKENIIDESGMPKERFSAEFPKEGPSILRIQQVVRGDSAAYFCASSPFGGARSGANVLTFGAGSRLTVL.

V is TRBV5-4 and J is TRBJ1-2; 8 positions agree with TRBD1. The CDR3 is made up of 12 amino acids. Looked up from germline, CDR1 is SGHNT and CDR2 is YYREEE (reference sequence). After removal of 4 bases from V and 7 bases from J, the junction contained 3 bases not matched to a gene. CDR3 in amino acids: CASSPGQGGYTF. The CDR3 DNA is TGTGCCAGCAGCCCTGGACAGGGTGGCTACACCTTC.

The V call is TRBV13, the J call TRBJ2-1; 8 nucleotides line up with TRBD1. CDR3 length: 16 amino acids. Germline CDR1 reads PRHDT; CDR2 reads FYEKMQ (reference sequence). Trimming at V came to 4 bases and at J to 2 bases, leaving 7 bases not matched to a gene. The CDR3 DNA reads as TGTGCCAGCAGCTCCGCGACAGGGGTCGCCTACAATGAGCAGTTCTTC. This sequence encodes CASSSATGVAYNEQFF.

V usage is TRBV5-4 and J usage is TRBJ1-3; 7 bases are a match to TRBD1. The CDR3 totals 14 residues. The germline V gene has CDR1 SGHNT and CDR2 YYREEE (reference sequence). J lost 4 bases, V lost 3 bases, and 4 bases had no gene match. The CDR3 region is CASSWDSLGNTIYF. CDR3 in DNA: TGTGCCAGCAGCTGGGACAGCCTAGGAAACACCATATATTTT.

The CDR3 here is CASSPLREVDNEQFF. The CDR3, as DNA: TGTGCCAGCAGCCCGCTCCGGGAGGTGGACAATGAGCAGTTCTTC. The chain combines TRBV11-2 with TRBJ2-1; 7 bases are shared with TRBD2. Unmatched junction bases numbered 9, after V lost 5 bases and J lost 5 bases. The germline gives CDR1 SGHAT, CDR2 FQNNGV. The CDR3 runs to 15 residues.

The count of this clone is one. The gene calls are TRBV7-9 and TRBJ2-7, with 8 bases matching TRBD1. CDR3 size: 14 residues. J lost 2 bases, V lost 5 bases, and 5 bases had no gene match. Per germline, CDR1 SEHNR and CDR2 FQNEAQ (reference sequence). This CDR3 reads CASSPRQGPYEQYF. The CDR3 DNA reads as TGTGCCAGCAGCCCCCGACAGGGGCCCTACGAGCAGTACTTC.

This clone was recorded only once. The J gene is TRBJ1-2, the V gene TRBV30; 10 bases align to TRBD1. The trim removed 5 bases at V and 3 bases at J, leaving 6 bases unmatched. CDR1 GTSNPN and CDR2 SVGIG come from the germline V gene (reference sequence). The CDR3 extends over 14 amino acids. The chain's CDR3 is CAWGRDRGDYGYTF. DNA of the CDR3: TGTGCCTGGGGCCGGGACAGGGGAGACTATGGCTACACCTTC.

This clone came up once. V gene TRBV11-3 combines with J gene TRBJ2-2; TRBD1 is a possible D gene (6 bases). V was shortened by 8 bases and J by 4 bases, with 11 bases between the two germline ends. Germline CDR1 reads SGHNT; CDR2 reads YENEEA. The CDR3 spans 13 residues. The CDR3 DNA follows: TGTGCCAGCGCACAGGGTCCCACCGGGGAGCTGTTTTTT. Encoded protein: CASAQGPTGELFF.

In its sample, this clone was seen a few times. This chain joins TRBV2 and TRBJ2-3; 8 bases line up with TRBD2. Germline CDR1 is SNHLY and CDR2 is FYNNEI. CDR3 size: 14 residues. With 7 bases clipped from V and 1 base from J, the junction kept 4 bases outside the gene matches. The CDR3 loop is CASNGLARTDTQYF. The CDR3 nucleotides are TGTGCCAGCAACGGACTAGCCCGCACAGATACGCAGTATTTT.

The rearrangement links TRBV28 to TRBJ2-1, with 7 bases that match TRBD1. Germline lookup yields CDR1 MDHEN and CDR2 SYDVKM. The J segment lost 0 bases and the V segment lost 3 bases, leaving 2 bases of the junction unmatched. The CDR3 sequence is 15 residues long. This CDR3 reads CASSFDRVSYNEQFF. The CDR3 DNA follows: TGTGCCAGCAGTTTCGACAGGGTCTCCTACAATGAGCAGTTCTTC.

The chain is built from TRBV19 and TRBJ1-3; D is unclear. The germline CDR1 and CDR2 sequences are LNHDA and SQIVND (reference sequence). The CDR3 totals 17 residues. The germline V and J ends were trimmed by 6 bases and 0 bases, with 18 bases remaining between them. The CDR3 sequence is CASSPPGRALSGNTIYF. DNA of the CDR3: TGTGCCAGTAGCCCCCCCGGGCGGGCTCTCTCTGGAAACACCATATATTTT.

The chain links TRBV28 to TRBJ1-5, with D unclear. This CDR3 spans 12 amino acids. V was clipped by 2 bases and J by 5 bases, with 4 bases between them. Germline V CDR1 and CDR2: MDHEN, SYDVKM. Written as DNA, the CDR3 is TGTGCCAGCAGTTTAGAGGATCAGCCCCAGCATTTT. This translates into CASSLEDQPQHF.

V gene TRBV19 combines with J gene TRBJ1-2, with 11 bases identical to TRBD1. This CDR3 comprises 14 residues. With V trimmed by 6 bases and J by 4 bases, 4 bases remained unmatched. Germline-derived CDR1 and CDR2 are LNHDA and SQIVND (reference sequence). The CDR3 is CASSSDRGLYGYTF. In nucleotides, the CDR3 is TGTGCCAGTAGCTCGGACAGGGGGCTCTATGGCTACACCTTC.

The chain has TRBV5-1 and TRBJ1-3; possible D gene TRBD1, 5 bases. The length of the CDR3 is 17 residues. Germline V gene sequence: CDR1 SGHRS, CDR2 YFSETQ. V lost 5 bases and J lost 2, with 20 bases in between. The CDR3 nucleotides are TGCGCCAGCAGTCGATCTATACCAGGGAAGGCTGGAAACACCATATATTTT. Translating gives CASSRSIPGKAGNTIYF.

The chain employs TRBV14 and TRBJ2-3; 8 nucleotides agree with TRBD1. Germline V gene sequence: CDR1 SGHDN, CDR2 FVKESK. The CDR3 is 13 residues long. V dropped 10 bases and J dropped 5; count of bases not matched to a gene: 8. CDR3 sequence reads: CATSTGAIDTQYF. The CDR3 nucleotides are TGTGCCACCTCGACAGGGGCGATAGATACGCAGTATTTT.

J is TRBJ1-2 and V is TRBV5-1, with 8 bases aligning to TRBD1. Germline lookup yields CDR1 SGHRS and CDR2 YFSETQ. This CDR3 has 15 amino acids. The V and J ends lost 3 bases and 0 bases, in that order; junction bases with no gene match: 4. The CDR3 DNA follows: TGCGCCAGCAGCTGGGGGGGACAGGCTAACTATGGCTACACCTTC. Protein product: CASSWGGQANYGYTF.